This entry features one TCR beta chain sequence. Produced via immunoSEQ multiplex PCR; TCRdb's table is partial and in-frame only. The sample contains 65,000 or so clones, roughly nine tenths of which appear only once. This entry belongs to a study of cytomegalovirus exposure and HLA in healthy donors. About the study: The roughly 120 validation repertoires used the same platform as the roughly 700 first-cohort repertoires (as reported by a later analysis).

Germline V lookup: CDR1 SGHNT, CDR2 YYREEE (reference sequence). This CDR3 contains 13 residues. The V gene lost 5 bases and the J gene lost 8 bases, with 16 bases spanning the gap. Sample: PBMCs. The chain joins TRBV5-4 to TRBJ1-1, with a weak D call TRBD1 (5 bases). This sequence was found in a woman under 30 in good health and CMV-seronegative. CDR3 residues: CASSWGGTLEAFF. The CDR3 DNA is TGTGCCAGCAGTTGGGGGGGGACCTTGGAAGCTTTCTTT.